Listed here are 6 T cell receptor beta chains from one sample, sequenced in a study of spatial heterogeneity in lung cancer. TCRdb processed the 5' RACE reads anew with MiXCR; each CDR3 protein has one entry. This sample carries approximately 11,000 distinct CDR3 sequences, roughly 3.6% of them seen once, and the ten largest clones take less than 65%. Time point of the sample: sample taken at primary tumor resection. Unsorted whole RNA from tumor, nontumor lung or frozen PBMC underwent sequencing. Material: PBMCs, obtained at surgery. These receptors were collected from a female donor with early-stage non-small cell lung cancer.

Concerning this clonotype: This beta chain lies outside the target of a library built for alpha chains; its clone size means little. This chain's CDR3 is CANRQLAGARKYEQYF. The DNA of the CDR3 is TGTGCCAACAGGCAACTAGCGGGGGCCAGAAAATACGAGCAGTACTTC. The chain is built from TRBV28 and TRBJ2-7, with 11 bases that match TRBD2. Germline V CDR1 and CDR2: MDHEN, SYDVKM. This CDR3 region has 16 residues. The V and J ends lost 10 bases and 4 bases, in that order; junction bases with no gene match: 15.

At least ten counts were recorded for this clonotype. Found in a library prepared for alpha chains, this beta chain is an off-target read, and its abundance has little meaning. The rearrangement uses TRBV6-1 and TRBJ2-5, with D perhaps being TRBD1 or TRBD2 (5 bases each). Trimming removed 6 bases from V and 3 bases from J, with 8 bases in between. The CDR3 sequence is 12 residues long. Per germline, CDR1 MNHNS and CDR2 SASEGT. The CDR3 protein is CASRGTEETQYF. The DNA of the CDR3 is TGTGCCAGCAGAGGGACCGAAGAGACCCAGTACTTC.

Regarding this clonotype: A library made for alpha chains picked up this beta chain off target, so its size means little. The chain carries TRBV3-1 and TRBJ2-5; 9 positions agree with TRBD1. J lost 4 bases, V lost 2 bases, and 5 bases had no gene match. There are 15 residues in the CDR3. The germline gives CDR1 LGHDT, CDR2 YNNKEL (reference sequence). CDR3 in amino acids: CASSQTGGSGETQYF. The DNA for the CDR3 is TGTGCCAGCAGCCAAACAGGGGGCTCGGGAGAGACCCAGTACTTC.

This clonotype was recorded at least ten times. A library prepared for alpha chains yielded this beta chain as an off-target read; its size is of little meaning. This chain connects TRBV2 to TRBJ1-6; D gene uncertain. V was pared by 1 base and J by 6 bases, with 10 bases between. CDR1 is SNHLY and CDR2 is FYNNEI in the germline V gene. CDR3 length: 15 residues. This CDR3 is CASSEGRVRNSPLHF. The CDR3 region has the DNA TGTGCCAGCAGTGAAGGTCGGGTTCGTAATTCACCCCTCCACTTT.

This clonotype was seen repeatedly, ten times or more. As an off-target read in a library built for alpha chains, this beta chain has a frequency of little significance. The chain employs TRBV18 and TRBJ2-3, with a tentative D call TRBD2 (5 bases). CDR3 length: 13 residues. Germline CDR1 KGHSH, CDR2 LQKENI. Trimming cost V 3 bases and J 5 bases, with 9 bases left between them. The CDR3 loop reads CASSPSAGDTQYF. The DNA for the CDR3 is TGTGCCAGCTCACCCTCGGCGGGAGATACGCAGTATTTT. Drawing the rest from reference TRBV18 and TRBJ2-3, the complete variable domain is NAGVMQNPRHLVRRRGQEARLRCSPMKGHSHVYWYRQLPEEGLKFMVYLQKENIIDESGMPKERFSAEFPKEGPSILRIQQVVRGDSAAYFCASSPSAGDTQYFGPGTRLTVL.

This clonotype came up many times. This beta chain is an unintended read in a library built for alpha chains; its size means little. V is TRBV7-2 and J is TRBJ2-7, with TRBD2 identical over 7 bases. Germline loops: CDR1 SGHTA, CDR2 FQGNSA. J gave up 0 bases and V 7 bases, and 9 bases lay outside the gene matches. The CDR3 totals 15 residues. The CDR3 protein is CASIPLGGSSYEQYF. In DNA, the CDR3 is TGTGCCAGCATCCCTCTGGGCGGGAGCTCCTACGAGCAGTACTTC.